Sequencing of this T cell receptor beta chain was carried out in a study of control samples from healthy donors and cancer patients (dated by TCRdb to about 2020). For this clone: The antigen it recognizes is unknown. Nothing much larger sits one base from this clone, and base qualities are not available.

The library was built by means of the immunoSEQ multiplex PCR assay. Drawn from immuneACCESS, this table holds only the in-frame rearrangements with V and J called that TCRdb kept. Clones are partly lost; checked studies trace under half to an unresolved V gene and leave the rest unexplained. The sample table shows about 140,000 clones, and more than 85% are seen once. Jointly, the top ten make up roughly 8.7% of the sample. The sequence was obtained from a woman aged 30 to 39 in good health. The sequenced sample was blood.

The DNA is TGTGCCAGCAGTGCCCCTCAGCTCTACGAGCAGTACTTC. The encoded protein is CASSAPQLYEQYF. The chain is made from TRBV6-2 or TRBV6-3 and TRBJ2-7; a confident D gene designation cannot be given. The cysteine opens and the phenylalanine closes a CDR3 of 13 amino acids. Only CDR3 DNA remains: 39 bases, in frame from the first base. Based on the germline V gene, the CDR1 and CDR2 sequences are MNHEY and SVGEGT. A distance of 11 bases separates the germline ends of V and J, which lose 5 bases and 3 bases respectively.